The 3 T cell receptor beta chains reported below all come from one sample, sequenced in a study of blood T cell repertoires in COVID-19. Clones were sequenced by immunoSEQ multiplex PCR, and TCRdb holds only the in-frame ones, with some missing. Of roughly 180,000 clones listed, roughly 76% are singletons. Sequencing was carried out using peripheral blood. These receptors were obtained from a woman aged 40 to 50 with COVID-19, enrolled during active disease.

V is TRBV15 and J is TRBJ2-1; TRBD2 aligns across 9 bases. Germline CDR1 is LNHNV and CDR2 is YYDKDF (reference sequence). The V segment lost 0 bases and the J segment 5 bases; nucleotides outside the gene matches: 5. There are 16 residues in the CDR3. CDR3 sequence reads: CATSRELAGPNNEQFF. CDR3 nucleotides: TGTGCCACCAGCAGAGAACTAGCGGGCCCTAACAATGAGCAGTTCTTC.

The chain couples TRBV5-4 to TRBJ2-2; possible D gene TRBD2, 6 bases. The CDR3 consists of 13 residues. CDR1 is SGHNT, CDR2 YYREEE, per germline (reference sequence). V shed 4 bases and J shed 4 bases, with 8 bases lying between them. The CDR3 loop is CASSPGVTGELFF. DNA for the CDR3: TGTGCCAGCAGCCCGGGGGTCACCGGGGAGCTGTTTTTT.

This clone was counted a few times. The genes are TRBV2 and TRBJ2-7; 14 positions agree with TRBD2. Germline CDR1 and CDR2: SNHLY and FYNNEI. The junction had 11 bases not matched to a gene; V was cut back by 6 bases and J by 4 bases. This CDR3 has 17 amino acids. For the CDR3, the DNA is TGTGCCAGCAGCGGTCTTGGGACTAGCGGGAGCGGTTACGAGCAGTACTTC. Encoded protein: CASSGLGTSGSGYEQYF.